These 25 T cell receptor beta chains were sequenced from one sample in a study of T cells after yellow fever vaccination. TCRdb redid the calling of the 5' RACE reads with MiXCR, one entry per CDR3 protein. This sample has some 160,000 distinct CDR3 sequences, with less than 9% found just once. The specimen comprised CD4+ T cells sorted from PBMCs, sampled 5 days after the first yellow fever vaccination. The receptors shown here come from a man between 18 and 35 years old who received the YFV17D yellow fever vaccine.

This clonotype was found many times. The V and J genes are TRBV7-8 and TRBJ2-3; unclear D gene. CDR1 SGHVS and CDR2 FQNEAQ come from the germline V gene. V was shortened by 1 base and J by 2 bases, with 16 bases between the two germline ends. The CDR3 totals 17 residues. CDR3: CASSLETPYLITDTQYF. Here the CDR3 DNA reads TGTGCCAGCAGCTTAGAAACACCTTACCTTATCACAGATACGCAGTATTTT.

The genes are TRBV5-1 and TRBJ2-3; 8 bases align to TRBD1. The CDR3 contains 15 residues. Germline V gene data show CDR1 as SGHRS and CDR2 as YFSETQ. V gave up 7 bases and J gave up 4 bases; unmatched junction bases: 11. Here the CDR3 DNA reads TGCGCCAGCGACCGGACAGGGTCTCTTGCAGATACGCAGTATTTT. This translates into CASDRTGSLADTQYF.

J is TRBJ2-3 and V is TRBV20-1, with D perhaps matching TRBD1 (6 bases). This CDR3 spans 14 amino acids. CDR1 and CDR2 (germline): DFQATT, SNEGSKA (reference sequence). V was pared by 0 bases and J by 1 base, with 8 bases between. The CDR3 DNA sequence: TGCAGTGCTAGAGAAGGGGGTCGCACAGATACGCAGTATTTT. Protein: CSAREGGRTDTQYF.

This clonotype was seen many times. V usage is TRBV5-1 and J usage is TRBJ1-1, with D possibly TRBD1 on 6 matching bases. Between the trimmed V and J ends, which lost 0 bases and 1 base, there was a span of 10 bases. The CDR3 extends over 15 amino acids. Germline values: CDR1 SGHRS, CDR2 YFSETQ. The CDR3: CASSLDRTANTEAFF. Written as DNA, the CDR3 is TGCGCCAGCAGCTTGGATCGGACAGCGAACACTGAAGCTTTCTTT.

This clonotype occurred a few times. V is TRBV7-2 and J is TRBJ1-1, with D tentatively TRBD1 (6 bases). In germline, CDR1 is SGHTA, CDR2 FQGNSA. The CDR3 totals 15 residues. V was cut by 5 bases and J by 5 bases, with 18 bases left in between. CDR3 in amino acids: CASSAQQGGGTEAFF. The CDR3, as DNA: TGTGCCAGCAGCGCACAACAGGGCGGTGGGACTGAAGCTTTCTTT.

As concerns this clonotype: The junction departs from germline at one end; a sequencing error may be responsible. The rearrangement joins TRBV4-1 to TRBJ2-7; 7 bases map to TRBD1. The germline V gene has CDR1 MGHRA and CDR2 YSYEKL. The CDR3 runs to 21 residues. CDR3 loop: CASGQVTPGQPNWLGSYEQYF. The CDR3 DNA reads as TGCGCCAGCGGCCAGGTTACACCGGGACAGCCAAATTGGTTGGGCTCCTACGAGCAGTACTTC.

Ten or more counts support this clonotype. The chain uses TRBV5-6 and TRBJ2-7; 9 nucleotides align to TRBD1. The ends lost 3 bases at V and 5 bases at J; junction bases unmatched: 0. Germline V gene sequence: CDR1 SGHDT, CDR2 YYEEEE. The CDR3 loop spans 12 amino acids. CDR3 sequence reads: CASSWTGDEQYV. The CDR3 DNA sequence: TGTGCCAGCAGCTGGACAGGGGACGAGCAGTACGTC.

In this sample, this clonotype turned up many times. This chain links TRBV5-1 with TRBJ1-4; D is undetermined. The length of the CDR3 is 13 residues. Trimming cost V 2 bases and J 8 bases, with 10 bases left between them. Germline CDR1 and CDR2: SGHRS and YFSETQ. CDR3: CASSFPEREKLFF. Here the CDR3 DNA reads TGCGCCAGCAGCTTCCCGGAGCGGGAAAAACTGTTTTTT.

This clonotype was counted at least ten times. The chain combines TRBV20-1 with TRBJ2-7; 7 bases align to TRBD2. CDR1 is DFQATT and CDR2 is SNEGSKA in the germline V gene (reference sequence). The CDR3 is 14 amino acids. V dropped 0 bases and J dropped 6; count of bases not matched to a gene: 8. The CDR3 DNA sequence: TGCAGTGCTAGAGATTCGAGACTAGCTACCGAGCAGTACGTC. It codes for CSARDSRLATEQYV.

The rearrangement joins TRBV7-8 to TRBJ2-5, with D perhaps TRBD1 (5 bases). V lost 11 bases, J lost 2 bases, and 15 bases lay in between. The germline gives CDR1 SGHVS, CDR2 FQNEAQ. The CDR3 sequence is 13 residues long. CDR3 sequence (DNA): TGTGCCGGGCCAGCAGGGCAGCAAGAGACCCAGTACTTC. Its translation is CAGPAGQQETQYF.

This clonotype was recorded a few times. This chain connects TRBV4-3 to TRBJ2-6; D uncertain. The V gene lost 5 bases and the J gene lost 0 bases, with 5 bases spanning the gap. The CDR3 is 14 amino acids. CDR1 and CDR2 (germline): LGHNA, YSLEER. The CDR3 reads CASSGLSGANVLTF. CDR3 DNA: TGCGCCAGCAGCGGGCTCTCTGGGGCCAACGTCCTGACTTTC.

CDR3 protein: CASSADSSSQETQYF. CDR3 nucleotide sequence: TGCGCCAGCTCGGCCGACTCCTCCTCACAAGAGACCCAGTACTTC. The chain carries TRBV5-1 and TRBJ2-5; no clear D. The CDR3 is 15 residues long. Trimming cost V 7 bases and J 2 bases, with 18 bases left between them. The germline V gene has CDR1 SGHRS and CDR2 YFSETQ.

The table lists this clonotype with many counts. This rearrangement joins TRBV9 to TRBJ2-3, with D maybe TRBD2 (5 bases). Germline assignment: CDR1 SGDLS and CDR2 YYNGEE. The CDR3 runs 13 residues. V lost 0 bases and J lost 4, with 6 bases in between. This CDR3 reads CASSVARADTQYF. The CDR3 DNA reads as TGTGCCAGCAGCGTAGCGAGGGCAGATACGCAGTATTTT.

This clonotype was observed a few times. The rearrangement joins TRBV27 to TRBJ2-3; D remains unclear. This CDR3 comprises 14 residues. Between the trimmed V and J ends, which lost 3 bases and 2 bases, there was a span of 9 bases. The germline V gene has CDR1 MNHEY and CDR2 SMNVEV (reference sequence). The DNA for the CDR3 is TGTGCCAGCAGTTTGGACCGTATCACAGATACGCAGTATTTT. Translated, it gives CASSLDRITDTQYF.

This clonotype was picked up many times. The V and J genes are TRBV4-3 and TRBJ2-1, with 8 bases identical to TRBD1. Germline trimming cut 1 base from V and 6 bases from J; bases unmatched to any gene: 2. The CDR3 length is 14 residues. From germline, CDR1 is LGHNA and CDR2 YSLEER. In DNA, the CDR3 is TGCGCCAGCAGCCAAGCAGGACAGGGCAATGAGCAGTTCTTC. Its protein product is CASSQAGQGNEQFF.

This clonotype was seen repeatedly, ten times or more. The chain employs TRBV5-1 and TRBJ2-5, with TRBD1 matching 8 bases. Looked up from germline, CDR1 is SGHRS and CDR2 is YFSETQ. This CDR3 spans 14 amino acids. J gave up 4 bases and V 3 bases, and 5 bases lay outside the gene matches. The CDR3 DNA sequence: TGCGCCAGCAGCTCCGGACAGGGAGGAGAGACCCAGTACTTC. It translates to CASSSGQGGETQYF.

This clonotype has only a few counts. The chain carries TRBV4-3 and TRBJ2-4, with 7 bases aligning to TRBD2. In germline, CDR1 is LGHNA, CDR2 YSLEER. This CDR3 is 16 amino acids long. The junction had 7 bases not matched to a gene; V was cut back by 4 bases and J by 1 base. The DNA of the CDR3 is TGCGCCAGCAGCCCCTTACTCGGGGGGGCCAAAAACATTCAGTACTTC. Its protein product is CASSPLLGGAKNIQYF.

This clonotype was seen ten or more times. The genes are TRBV12-3 or TRBV12-4 and TRBJ2-3; TRBD2 is a possible D gene (5 bases). There are 15 residues in the CDR3. Trimming left V 7 bases short and J 5 bases short, with 19 bases between. The CDR3 coding sequence is TGTGCCAGCACCACCGGGGATAGCCCGGGAGATACGCAGTATTTT. This translates into CASTTGDSPGDTQYF.

This clonotype was counted ten times or more. This rearrangement joins TRBV6-1 to TRBJ2-7; D gene unclear. The germline CDR1 and CDR2 sequences are MNHNS and SASEGT. V lost 2 bases and J lost 0, with 8 bases in between. The CDR3 is 14 residues long. In DNA form, the CDR3 reads TGTGCCAGCAGTGAACCCGGGTCCTCCTACGAGCAGTACTTC. Residues: CASSEPGSSYEQYF.

This clonotype was counted many times. V and J are TRBV2 and TRBJ2-3; TRBD2 matches 7 bases. The CDR3 sequence is 13 residues long. J gave up 2 bases and V 9 bases, and 5 bases lay outside the gene matches. Germline CDR1 and CDR2: SNHLY and FYNNEI. The CDR3 region is CASGGEYTDTQYF. The CDR3 nucleotides are TGTGCCAGTGGGGGGGAATACACAGATACGCAGTATTTT.

The table lists this clonotype with many counts. The J gene is TRBJ2-5, the V gene TRBV6-1, with D hard to call. CDR1 is MNHNS and CDR2 is SASEGT in the germline V gene. The CDR3 extends over 17 amino acids. Trimming took off 1 base at V and 1 base at J, with 16 bases between the two ends. CDR3 in amino acids: CASSEGALGWPQETQYF. The CDR3 DNA is TGTGCCAGCAGTGAAGGGGCGCTGGGTTGGCCCCAAGAGACCCAGTACTTC.

The sample holds many counts of this clonotype. The chain links TRBV5-1 to TRBJ1-1; D might be TRBD1 (5 bases). Trimming stripped 3 bases from V and 1 base from J, with 10 bases between. The CDR3 loop spans 14 amino acids. CDR1 and CDR2 from the germline V gene are SGHRS and YFSETQ. The CDR3 DNA follows: TGCGCCAGCAGCTGGGGACCGCAGAACACTGAAGCTTTCTTT. This encodes CASSWGPQNTEAFF.

The table lists this clonotype with many counts. This sequence joins TRBV6-5 and TRBJ1-3; D is perhaps TRBD1 (5 bases). CDR3 length: 16 residues. V was clipped by 4 bases and J by 0 bases, with 13 bases between them. Looked up from germline, CDR1 is MNHEY and CDR2 is SVGAGI. CDR3 loop: CASSSQTGHSGNTIYF. CDR3 in DNA: TGTGCCAGCAGTTCCCAGACGGGGCACTCTGGAAACACCATATATTTT.

The chain employs TRBV5-4 and TRBJ1-2, with D perhaps matching TRBD1 (5 bases). V lost 0 bases, J lost 4 bases, and 10 bases lay in between. This CDR3 contains 14 residues. The germline gives CDR1 SGHNT, CDR2 YYREEE (reference sequence). CDR3 sequence reads: CASSLEGTPYGYTF. The CDR3 nucleotides read TGTGCCAGCAGCTTGGAGGGGACTCCCTATGGCTACACCTTC.

This clonotype was recorded at least ten times. This chain uses TRBV10-3 with TRBJ2-7; D tentatively reads TRBD1 or TRBD2 (6 bases each). This CDR3 region has 16 residues. CDR1 and CDR2 (germline): ENHRY, SYGVKD. V lost 0 bases, J lost 2 bases, and 14 bases lay in between. The CDR3 DNA is TGTGCCATCAGTGAGTCGGGGGGCGTTCCGGCCTACGAGCAGTACGTC. Its translation is CAISESGGVPAYEQYV.